The 17 T cell receptor beta chains listed next were all sequenced from one sample in a study of OX40 agonist ivuxolimab in advanced cancers. Repertoires were generated with immunoSEQ multiplex PCR, while TCRdb's copy carries only in-frame clones and drops some. The sample includes 35,000 to 55,000 clones, roughly four fifths seen only once; the top ten take roughly 2.1%. The sample here was CD4+ or CD8+ T cells sorted from blood, taken in a trial of the OX40 agonist ivuxolimab. The receptors shown here come from an adult with an advanced solid tumor such as melanoma, head and neck, liver or kidney cancer.

The rearrangement joins TRBV9 to TRBJ2-3; 11 bases are shared with TRBD2. Germline V lookup: CDR1 SGDLS, CDR2 YYNGEE. CDR3 length: 20 amino acids. V was clipped by 2 bases and J by 6 bases; unmatched bases: 20. This CDR3 reads CASSVSLAGGSGQRTDTQYF. The CDR3 DNA sequence: TGTGCCAGCAGCGTCTCCCTAGCGGGGGGTTCGGGTCAGCGTACGGATACGCAGTATTTT. The full variable domain, in which reference TRBV9 and TRBJ2-3 provide the parts outside the CDR3, is DSGVTQTPKHLITATGQRVTLRCSPRSGDLSVYWYQQSLDQGLQFLIQYYNGEERAKGNILERFSAQQFPDLHSELNLSSLELGDSALYFCASSVSLAGGSGQRTDTQYFGPGTRLTVL.

The chain joins TRBV5-1 to TRBJ1-2; perhaps TRBD1 as D (5 bases). Per germline, CDR1 SGHRS and CDR2 YFSETQ. This CDR3 region has 16 residues. The V end lost 0 bases, the J end lost 8 bases, and 20 bases lay between the germline ends. CDR3 region: CASSLELGGSVGGYTF. Written as DNA, the CDR3 is TGCGCCAGCAGCTTGGAACTTGGGGGATCGGTGGGAGGCTACACCTTC.

This clone was counted once. The V gene is TRBV5-1, the J gene TRBJ2-1, with D maybe TRBD2 (5 bases). This CDR3 is built from 15 residues. Looked up from germline, CDR1 is SGHRS and CDR2 is YFSETQ. The V end lost 1 base, the J end lost 7 bases, and 15 bases lay between the germline ends. The chain's CDR3 is CASSLRAVTGNEQFF. For the CDR3, the DNA is TGCGCCAGCAGCTTGAGGGCAGTCACGGGGAATGAGCAGTTCTTC.

The chain joins TRBV20-1 to TRBJ2-7; 7 positions agree with TRBD2. J gave up 7 bases and V 3 bases, and 3 bases lay outside the gene matches. The CDR3 covers 11 residues. Per the germline V gene, CDR1 is DFQATT and CDR2 is SNEGSKA (reference sequence). The CDR3 DNA reads as TGCAGTGCTAGCCGAGCGGGGGAGCAGTACTTC. Its protein is CSASRAGEQYF.

The chain couples TRBV30 to TRBJ2-3, with D possibly matching TRBD2 (5 bases). Germline-derived CDR1 and CDR2 are GTSNPN and SVGIG (reference sequence). V lost 7 bases and J lost 2, with 19 bases in between. The CDR3 sequence is 15 residues long. CDR3 region: CASNGISSITDTQYF. Written as DNA, the CDR3 is TGTGCCTCGAACGGGATTAGTTCGATCACAGATACGCAGTATTTT.

The CDR3 sequence: CASTLKDTQYF. The CDR3, as DNA: TGTGCCAGCACCTTAAAAGATACGCAGTATTTT. The chain couples TRBV6-5 to TRBJ2-3; the D is unclear. The CDR3 sequence is 11 residues long. Germline V gene sequence: CDR1 MNHEY, CDR2 SVGAGI. V was pared by 7 bases and J by 5 bases, with 7 bases between.

The chain combines TRBV7-3 with TRBJ2-1; 8 bases line up with TRBD2. The V gene's germline CDR1 is SGHTA and CDR2 FQGTGA. The CDR3 is 15 amino acids. Trimming at V came to 5 bases and at J to 7 bases, leaving 10 bases not matched to a gene. In DNA form, the CDR3 reads TGTGCCAGCAGCCCACCGGGACTAGAAGAGAATGAGCAGTTCTTC. Translated: CASSPPGLEENEQFF.

The V and J genes are TRBV27 and TRBJ2-1, with 8 nucleotides matching TRBD2. In germline, CDR1 is MNHEY, CDR2 SMNVEV (reference sequence). The CDR3 consists of 14 residues. With 6 bases clipped from V and 5 bases from J, the junction kept 6 bases outside the gene matches. The CDR3 DNA reads as TGTGCCAGCAGGGAACTAGCGGCCCACAATGAGCAGTTCTTC. Translating gives CASRELAAHNEQFF.

The chain joins TRBV5-1 to TRBJ2-7; 9 bases map to TRBD1. Germline loops: CDR1 SGHRS, CDR2 YFSETQ. This CDR3 is built from 16 residues. V was clipped by 4 bases and J by 0 bases; unmatched bases: 8. Here the CDR3 reads CASSPEGQGNSYEQYF. The CDR3 DNA sequence: TGCGCCAGCAGCCCAGAGGGACAGGGAAACTCCTACGAGCAGTACTTC.

This rearrangement joins TRBV5-1 to TRBJ2-7; 9 bases are a match to TRBD1. V trimming: 0 bases; J trimming: 5 bases; junction bases outside the gene matches: 12. This CDR3 has 17 residues. Germline CDR1 is SGHRS and CDR2 is YFSETQ. CDR3 DNA sequence: TGCGCCAGCAGCTTGGTCGGGACCGGGACAGGGAGCAACGAGCAGTACTTC. Protein: CASSLVGTGTGSNEQYF.

This clone appeared once. V is TRBV7-2 and J is TRBJ2-5, with a weak D call TRBD1 (6 bases). The CDR3 covers 16 residues. CDR1 is SGHTA, CDR2 FQGNSA, per germline. V was clipped by 5 bases and J by 5 bases, with 21 bases between them. The CDR3, as DNA: TGTGCCAGCAGCCCAGACATAGGGGGTCGGGTGGAGACCCAGTACTTC. This gives the protein CASSPDIGGRVETQYF.

The V call is TRBV5-1, the J call TRBJ2-7; D gene unclear. This CDR3 contains 14 residues. With 1 base removed from V and 3 bases from J, the gap between germline ends came to 11 bases. Per germline, CDR1 SGHRS and CDR2 YFSETQ. This chain's CDR3 is CASSLSGSSYEQYF. In DNA, the CDR3 is TGCGCCAGCAGCTTGAGTGGTAGCAGCTACGAGCAGTACTTC.

This clone was counted only a few times. Here the CDR3 reads CASSYGTGAYEQYF. The CDR3 DNA follows: TGTGCCAGCAGCTACGGGACAGGGGCCTACGAGCAGTACTTC. The chain uses TRBV7-9 and TRBJ2-7, with 10 nucleotides matching TRBD1. Unmatched junction bases numbered 2, after V lost 4 bases and J lost 2 bases. Per germline, CDR1 SEHNR and CDR2 FQNEAQ (reference sequence). The CDR3 is 14 residues long.

The chain recombines TRBV6-5 with TRBJ2-5, with D maybe TRBD1 (6 bases). There are 14 residues in the CDR3. The V end lost 2 bases, the J end lost 5 bases, and 12 bases lay between the germline ends. Per germline, CDR1 MNHEY and CDR2 SVGAGI. CDR3 region: CASSYGGPRETQYF. The CDR3 nucleotides are TGTGCCAGCAGTTACGGGGGCCCCCGGGAGACCCAGTACTTC.

The chain uses TRBV6-1 and TRBJ1-2; D remains ambiguous. This CDR3 comprises 15 residues. CDR1 is MNHNS and CDR2 is SASEGT in the germline V gene. V shed 4 bases and J shed 6 bases, with 18 bases lying between them. The CDR3 spells CASSGTGRLINGYTF. Written as DNA, the CDR3 is TGTGCCAGCAGTGGGACCGGGAGGCTAATAAATGGCTACACCTTC.

J is TRBJ2-3 and V is TRBV5-4, with 12 nucleotides matching TRBD2. The germline V gene has CDR1 SGHNT and CDR2 YYREEE (reference sequence). The CDR3 runs to 15 residues. The V segment lost 4 bases and the J segment 3 bases; nucleotides outside the gene matches: 3. CDR3: CASSGLAGFTDTQYF. DNA of the CDR3: TGTGCCAGCAGCGGACTAGCGGGATTTACAGATACGCAGTATTTT. Combining the CDR3 with reference TRBV5-4 and TRBJ2-3 gives the whole variable domain ETGVTQSPTHLIKTRGQQVTLRCSSQSGHNTVSWYQQALGQGPQFIFQYYREEENGRGNFPPRFSGLQFPNYSSELNVNALELDDSALYLCASSGLAGFTDTQYFGPGTRLTVL.

This chain uses TRBV19 with TRBJ2-1, with D possibly TRBD2 on 5 matching bases. The CDR3 sequence is 18 residues long. From germline, CDR1 is LNHDA and CDR2 SQIVND (reference sequence). Trimming cost V 1 base and J 4 bases, with 20 bases left between them. CDR3 protein: CASSIGHQRRLGYNEQFF. In DNA, the CDR3 is TGTGCCAGTAGTATAGGTCACCAGCGGCGTTTGGGGTACAATGAGCAGTTCTTC.